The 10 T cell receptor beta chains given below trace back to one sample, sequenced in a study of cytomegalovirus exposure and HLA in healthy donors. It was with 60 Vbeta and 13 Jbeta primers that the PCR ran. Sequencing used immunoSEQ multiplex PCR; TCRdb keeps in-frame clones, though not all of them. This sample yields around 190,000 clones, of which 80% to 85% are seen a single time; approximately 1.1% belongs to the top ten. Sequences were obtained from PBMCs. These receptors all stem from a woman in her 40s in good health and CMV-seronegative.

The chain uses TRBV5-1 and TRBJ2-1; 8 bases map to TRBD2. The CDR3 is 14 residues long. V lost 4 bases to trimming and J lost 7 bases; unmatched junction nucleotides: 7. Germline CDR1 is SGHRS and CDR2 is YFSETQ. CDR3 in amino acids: CASSISGSQNEQFF. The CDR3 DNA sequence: TGCGCCAGCAGCATCAGCGGGAGCCAGAATGAGCAGTTCTTC.

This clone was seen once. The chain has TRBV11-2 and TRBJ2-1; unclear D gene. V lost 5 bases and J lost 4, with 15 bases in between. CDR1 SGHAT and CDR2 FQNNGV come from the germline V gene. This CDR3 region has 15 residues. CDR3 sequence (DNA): TGTGCCAGCAGCCCCCGGGTTAGCAAGTACAATGAGCAGTTCTTC. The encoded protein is CASSPRVSKYNEQFF.

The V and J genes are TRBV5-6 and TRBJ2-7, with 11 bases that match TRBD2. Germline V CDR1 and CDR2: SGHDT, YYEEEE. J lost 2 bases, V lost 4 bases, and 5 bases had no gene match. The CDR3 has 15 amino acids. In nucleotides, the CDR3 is TGTGCCAGCAGCCAAAGACTAGCGGGACCCTACGAGCAGTACTTC. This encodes CASSQRLAGPYEQYF.

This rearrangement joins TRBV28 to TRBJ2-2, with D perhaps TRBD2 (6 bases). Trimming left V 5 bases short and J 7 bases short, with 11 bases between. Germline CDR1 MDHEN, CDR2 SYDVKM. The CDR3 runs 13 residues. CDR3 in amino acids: CASSGSGVGELFF. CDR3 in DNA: TGTGCCAGCAGTGGCTCGGGGGTCGGGGAGCTGTTTTTT.

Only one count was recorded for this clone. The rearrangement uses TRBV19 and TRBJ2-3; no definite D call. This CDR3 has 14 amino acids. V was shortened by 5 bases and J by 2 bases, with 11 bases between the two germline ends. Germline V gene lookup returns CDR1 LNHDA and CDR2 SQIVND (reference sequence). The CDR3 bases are TGTGCCAGTAGTGGAGACCTAATCACAGATACGCAGTATTTT. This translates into CASSGDLITDTQYF.

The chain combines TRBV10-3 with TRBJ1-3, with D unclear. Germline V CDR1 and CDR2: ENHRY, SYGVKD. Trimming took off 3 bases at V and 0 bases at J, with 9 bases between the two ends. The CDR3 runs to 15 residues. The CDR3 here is CAISERLRSGNTIYF. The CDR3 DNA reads TGTGCCATCAGTGAACGACTGCGCTCTGGAAACACCATATATTTT.

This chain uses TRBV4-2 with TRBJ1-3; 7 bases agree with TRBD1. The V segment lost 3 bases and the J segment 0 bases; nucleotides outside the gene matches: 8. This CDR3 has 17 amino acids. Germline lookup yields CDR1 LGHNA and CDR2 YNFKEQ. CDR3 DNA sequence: TGTGCCAGCAGCCAGGAGGACAGGTACAACTCTGGAAACACCATATATTTT. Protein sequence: CASSQEDRYNSGNTIYF.

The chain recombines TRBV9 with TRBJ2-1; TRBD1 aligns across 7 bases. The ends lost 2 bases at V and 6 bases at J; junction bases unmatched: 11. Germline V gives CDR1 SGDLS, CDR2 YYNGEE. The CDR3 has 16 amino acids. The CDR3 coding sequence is TGTGCCAGCAGCGTTCTTCCGTCTGACAGGGTCAATGAGCAGTTCTTC. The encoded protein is CASSVLPSDRVNEQFF. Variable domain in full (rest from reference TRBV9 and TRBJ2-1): DSGVTQTPKHLITATGQRVTLRCSPRSGDLSVYWYQQSLDQGLQFLIQYYNGEERAKGNILERFSAQQFPDLHSELNLSSLELGDSALYFCASSVLPSDRVNEQFFGPGTRLTVL.

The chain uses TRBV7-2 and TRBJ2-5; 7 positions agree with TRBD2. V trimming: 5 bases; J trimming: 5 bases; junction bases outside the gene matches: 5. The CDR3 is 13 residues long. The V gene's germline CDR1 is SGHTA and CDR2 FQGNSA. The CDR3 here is CASSGRGEETQYF. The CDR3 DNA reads TGTGCCAGCAGCGGCCGGGGGGAGGAGACCCAGTACTTC.

The CDR3 region is CASNTNTRSGNTIYF. The CDR3 DNA follows: TGTGCCAGCAACACCAATACCCGCTCTGGAAACACCATATATTTT. The rearrangement links TRBV14 to TRBJ1-3; D gene unclear. Trimming cost V 7 bases and J 0 bases, with 13 bases left between them. CDR3 length: 15 amino acids. Germline CDR1 and CDR2: SGHDN and FVKESK.